A single sample is the source of the 18 T cell receptor beta chains below, sequenced in a study of cytomegalovirus exposure and HLA in healthy donors. The assay was immunoSEQ multiplex PCR, and TCRdb's table has in-frame clones only and misses some. The repertoire holds about 150,000 clones, with just over 90% as singletons. Sequenced: PBMCs. All receptors derive from a young man in good health and CMV-seronegative.

The chain joins TRBV29-1 to TRBJ1-3; D gene uncertain. Trimming stripped 4 bases from V and 0 bases from J, with 10 bases between. Looked up from germline, CDR1 is SQVTM and CDR2 is ANQGSEA. The CDR3 runs to 14 residues. The CDR3 sequence is CSVVLGSSGNTIYF. DNA of the CDR3: TGCAGCGTTGTATTGGGGAGCTCTGGAAACACCATATATTTT.

The rearrangement joins TRBV19 to TRBJ1-2; no firm D call. Germline V gives CDR1 LNHDA, CDR2 SQIVND (reference sequence). This CDR3 comprises 13 residues. The germline V and J ends were trimmed by 1 base and 1 base, with 4 bases remaining between them. In DNA, the CDR3 is TGTGCCAGTAGTATAGCGGTTAACTATGGCTACACCTTC. Translation: CASSIAVNYGYTF.

Only one count was recorded for this clone. CDR3 coding DNA: TGCGCCAGCAGCGAATCAGGGATTGTTAATGAGCAGTTCTTC. Translated, it gives CASSESGIVNEQFF. This chain joins TRBV4-3 and TRBJ2-1; tentatively, D is TRBD1 (5 bases). CDR1 is LGHNA, CDR2 YSLEER, per germline. Trimming took 5 bases from V and 7 from J, leaving 15 bases between them. This CDR3 is 14 amino acids long.

The CDR3 loop reads CASSEARGTDTQYF. The CDR3 bases are TGTGCCAGCAGTGAAGCCCGGGGCACAGATACGCAGTATTTT. This chain uses TRBV2 with TRBJ2-3; D is ambiguous. The CDR3 loop spans 14 amino acids. Germline values: CDR1 SNHLY, CDR2 FYNNEI. Trimming took off 0 bases at V and 1 base at J, with 5 bases between the two ends.

The V call is TRBV13, the J call TRBJ2-7, with D possibly being TRBD2 (5 bases). V gave up 0 bases and J gave up 0 bases, with 12 bases separating them. Germline lookup yields CDR1 PRHDT and CDR2 FYEKMQ (reference sequence). CDR3 length: 16 residues. Written as DNA, the CDR3 is TGTGCCAGCAGCTTAGGTGGACTCCTAAGCTCCTACGAGCAGTACGTC. Translating it yields CASSLGGLLSSYEQYV.

The rearrangement joins TRBV14 to TRBJ2-2; D possibly corresponds to TRBD2 (6 bases). Germline V CDR1 and CDR2: SGHDN, FVKESK. V shed 2 bases and J shed 4 bases, with 11 bases lying between them. The CDR3 sequence is 15 residues long. The CDR3 DNA reads TGTGCCAGCAGCCAAATGGGCGGGGTCACCGGGGAGCTGTTTTTT. This gives the protein CASSQMGGVTGELFF.

The V call is TRBV6-5, the J call TRBJ1-5; a weak D match, TRBD1 (5 bases). The V gene lost 3 bases and the J gene lost 3 bases, with 12 bases spanning the gap. Germline V gene sequence: CDR1 MNHEY, CDR2 SVGAGI. The CDR3 is 15 residues long. CDR3 in DNA: TGTGCCAGCAGTTATCGGGGGGGAAACAATCAGCCCCAGCATTTT. Protein: CASSYRGGNNQPQHF.

V usage is TRBV19 and J usage is TRBJ2-2; D may be TRBD1 (6 bases). The CDR3 runs to 17 residues. V was pared by 6 bases and J by 4 bases, with 21 bases between. The germline gives CDR1 LNHDA, CDR2 SQIVND (reference sequence). In DNA, the CDR3 is TGTGCCAGTAGCATACTAAGGGGGACACCTCTCACCGGGGAGCTGTTTTTT. Its translation is CASSILRGTPLTGELFF.

V gene TRBV5-1 combines with J gene TRBJ1-6, with no clear D. V lost 4 bases to trimming and J lost 5 bases, with 13 bases between them. This CDR3 region has 15 residues. CDR1 is SGHRS, CDR2 YFSETQ, per germline. CDR3: CASSPWGENNSPLHF. The CDR3 nucleotides are TGCGCCAGCAGCCCATGGGGAGAGAATAATTCACCCCTCCACTTT.

This chain links TRBV11-3 with TRBJ2-7, with D possibly being TRBD2 (6 bases). Trimming left V 5 bases short and J 4 bases short, with 12 bases between. This CDR3 has 13 amino acids. CDR1 and CDR2 from the germline V gene are SGHNT and YENEEA. The CDR3 nucleotides are TGTGCCAGCAGCCGTAAACTAGCTTACGAGCAGTACGTC. Translation gives CASSRKLAYEQYV.

The chain has TRBV11-3 and TRBJ2-2; 7 bases match TRBD1. V dropped 5 bases and J dropped 5; count of bases not matched to a gene: 11. Germline V gene lookup returns CDR1 SGHNT and CDR2 YENEEA. The CDR3 extends over 16 amino acids. The CDR3 here is CASSLAGQAETGELFF. The CDR3 DNA sequence: TGTGCCAGCAGCCTCGCAGGACAGGCGGAGACCGGGGAGCTGTTTTTT.

The chain employs TRBV27 and TRBJ1-1; D remains unclear. With 5 bases removed from V and 5 bases from J, the gap between germline ends came to 12 bases. The CDR3 totals 13 residues. Per the germline V gene, CDR1 is MNHEY and CDR2 is SMNVEV (reference sequence). CDR3 sequence (DNA): TGTGCCAGCAGTGGGAGAGGAGTAACTGAAGCTTTCTTT. This translates into CASSGRGVTEAFF.

The J gene is TRBJ1-2, the V gene TRBV5-1, with 10 positions matching TRBD1. Unmatched junction bases numbered 0, after V lost 7 bases and J lost 6 bases. CDR3 length: 11 residues. CDR1 is SGHRS, CDR2 YFSETQ, per germline. The DNA of the CDR3 is TGCGCCAGCGGGACAGGGGATGGCTACACCTTC. Its protein is CASGTGDGYTF.

The J gene is TRBJ1-2, the V gene TRBV18; 9 nucleotides match TRBD1. This CDR3 contains 12 residues. V shed 6 bases, J shed 6 bases, and the junction held 2 bases outside the gene matches. Germline CDR1 and CDR2: KGHSH and LQKENI. CDR3 protein: CASSWDRDGYTF. CDR3 DNA sequence: TGTGCCAGCTCCTGGGACAGGGATGGCTACACCTTC.

The J gene is TRBJ1-1, the V gene TRBV7-3, with 7 bases that match TRBD1. Per the germline V gene, CDR1 is SGHTA and CDR2 is FQGTGA. V trimming: 0 bases; J trimming: 1 base; junction bases outside the gene matches: 2. This CDR3 spans 15 amino acids. The CDR3 reads CASSLTTGSNTEAFF. The DNA for the CDR3 is TGTGCCAGCAGCTTAACGACAGGGTCGAACACTGAAGCTTTCTTT.

The J gene is TRBJ2-2, the V gene TRBV2; 7 bases are a match to TRBD2. V lost 6 bases to trimming and J lost 1 base; unmatched junction nucleotides: 8. There are 16 residues in the CDR3. Germline CDR1 SNHLY, CDR2 FYNNEI. The CDR3 sequence is CASSHLPSGNTGELFF. CDR3 bases: TGTGCCAGCAGCCACTTACCTAGCGGGAACACCGGGGAGCTGTTTTTT.

The CDR3 region is CASSGTSGQNEQFF. The CDR3 DNA follows: TGCGCCAGCAGCGGGACTAGCGGGCAGAATGAGCAGTTCTTC. The gene calls are TRBV5-1 and TRBJ2-1; 12 bases are a match to TRBD2. The CDR3 runs 14 residues. V shed 4 bases and J 7 bases; nucleotides not matched to a gene: 3. From germline, CDR1 is SGHRS and CDR2 YFSETQ.

This sequence joins TRBV6-1 and TRBJ1-3; D uncertain. V lost 2 bases and J 0 bases, leaving 5 bases between the germline ends. Germline-derived CDR1 and CDR2 are MNHNS and SASEGT. CDR3 length equals 14 residues. For the CDR3, the DNA is TGTGCCAGCAGTGAACAGGCCTCTGGAAACACCATATATTTT. Translation gives CASSEQASGNTIYF.